This T cell receptor beta chain was sequenced for a study of technical replicates of blood from several donors (dated by TCRdb to about 2017). Deletion took 6 bases off V and 7 bases off J, with a span of 16 bases between the germline ends. The CDR3 covers 15 residues, taking in both the cysteine and the phenylalanine. Of the read, only the CDR3 DNA is kept; its 45 bases are in frame from base 1. For CDR1 and CDR2, the germline V gene lists SNHLY and FYNNEI. Library method: the immunoSEQ multiplex PCR assay. TCRdb stores this immuneACCESS table with in-frame sequences only. Part of the clones is absent; in the studies checked, under half of the shortfall reflects unresolved V genes, and no reason is known for the rest. Within this sample are some 74,000 clones, with about 95% of them counted one time only. The ten largest account for less than 0.3% of the sample. In regard to this clone: No antigen is known for it. No base quality values were provided; no much bigger clone lies one nucleotide off.

The sequencing sample was made of T cells isolated from PBMCs. The chain is encoded by TRBV2 joined to TRBJ1-6; the D gene remains uncertain. The TCR sequence derives from a human donor in good health. The CDR3: CASRELSVGNSPLHF. The nucleotide sequence is given as TGTGCCAGCAGGGAGCTTTCGGTAGGCAATTCACCCCTCCACTTT.